Below are 15 T cell receptor beta chains sequenced from a single sample in a study of T cell repertoires in cytomegalovirus infection (dated by TCRdb to the late 2010s). The label giving this sample's treatment or condition can be read as: in vitro stimulation with specific CMV peptide epitopes to enrich CMV-specific T cells. Antigen specificity for these receptors is unknown. This sample was sequenced with an Illumina HiSeq 1500. Using fastp at Q25 and MiXCR, TCRdb reprocessed the public reads and kept productive beta chains. Records with the same CDR3 protein are collapsed into one entry carrying the most frequent genes and DNA. For this sample the table gives approximately 730,000 distinct CDR3 sequences, of which around 31% were detected only once. The ten most abundant clones make up 15% to 20% of the sample. The input for sequencing was cultured PBMCs, taken from culture after CMV antigen stimulation. The origin of the receptors is a human donor in good health (CMV status not recorded). Some clones in this sample may be carry-over from other donors' samples.

This clonotype was counted between two and nine times. This chain uses TRBV6-2 or TRBV6-3 with TRBJ2-3, with 10 bases fitting TRBD1. CDR1 is MNHEY, CDR2 SVGEGT, per germline. V was pared by 4 bases and J by 6 bases, with 7 bases of the junction left unmatched. The CDR3 sequence is 15 residues long. The CDR3 DNA sequence: TGTGCCAGCAGTTGGCCGGGACAGGGGAAGGATACGCAGTATTTT. Its translation is CASSWPGQGKDTQYF.

The V and J genes are TRBV19 and TRBJ1-6; D unresolved. Germline loops: CDR1 LNHDA, CDR2 SQIVND (reference sequence). The CDR3 contains 14 residues. V was pared by 3 bases and J by 5 bases, with 8 bases between. The CDR3 DNA follows: TGTGCCAGTAGTATTATGGCCGATAATTCACCCCTCCACTTT. This encodes CASSIMADNSPLHF.

A note on this clonotype: A much larger clonotype is one base distant, so this may be a read error. This sequence joins TRBV7-2 and TRBJ2-3; D is possibly TRBD1 or TRBD2 (6 bases each). The CDR3 spans 16 residues. CDR1 and CDR2 (germline): SGHTA, FQGNSA. CDR3 residues: CGSSLVLGGATDTQYF. CDR3 DNA: TGTGGCAGCAGCTTAGTACTGGGGGGCGCCACAGATACGCAGTATTTT.

This clonotype was found many times. The chain recombines TRBV7-9 with TRBJ2-7; 9 bases match TRBD2. The V gene's germline CDR1 is SEHNR and CDR2 FQNEAQ (reference sequence). With 4 bases clipped from V and 0 bases from J, the junction kept 4 bases outside the gene matches. The CDR3 has 15 amino acids. CDR3 sequence reads: CASSSSTSGSYEQYF. In DNA, the CDR3 is TGTGCCAGCAGCTCATCGACTAGCGGCTCCTACGAGCAGTACTTC. The full variable domain, rest sourced from reference TRBV7-9 and TRBJ2-7, is DTGVSQNPRHKITKRGQNVTFRCDPISEHNRLYWYRQTLGQGPEFLTYFQNEAQLEKSRLLSDRFSAERPKGSFSTLEIQRTEQGDSAMYLCASSSSTSGSYEQYFGPGTRLTVT.

The rearrangement uses TRBV18 and TRBJ2-2, with D hard to call. Trimming removed 0 bases at V and 5 bases at J, with 7 bases between. This CDR3 contains 14 residues. Germline-derived CDR1 and CDR2 are KGHSH and LQKENI. CDR3 loop: CASSPPIETGELFF. Written as DNA, the CDR3 is TGTGCCAGCTCACCACCGATAGAGACCGGGGAGCTGTTTTTT.

V and J are TRBV12-3 or TRBV12-4 and TRBJ2-7; D gene ambiguous. V lost 6 bases, J lost 0 bases, and 12 bases lay in between. The CDR3 contains 14 residues. The CDR3 nucleotides are TGTGCCAGCAGCCCCAGGACCAACTCCTACGAGCAGTACTTC. This gives the protein CASSPRTNSYEQYF.

This clonotype was counted only a few times. The rearrangement uses TRBV11-2 and TRBJ1-3, with 7 bases lining up with TRBD1. This CDR3 has 15 residues. Per germline, CDR1 SGHAT and CDR2 FQNNGV. With 1 base clipped from V and 3 bases from J, the junction kept 3 bases outside the gene matches. The CDR3 loop is CASSLAWTGGNTIYF. In nucleotides, the CDR3 is TGTGCCAGCAGCTTAGCTTGGACAGGTGGAAACACCATATATTTT.

Ten or more counts support this clonotype. The chain uses TRBV7-8 and TRBJ2-1, with D unresolved. Germline V gives CDR1 SGHVS, CDR2 FQNEAQ. V shed 6 bases and J shed 8 bases, with 17 bases lying between them. This CDR3 is 14 amino acids long. The CDR3 protein is CASSPQTGSYEQFF. In DNA, the CDR3 is TGTGCCAGCAGTCCCCAGACTGGAAGTTATGAGCAGTTCTTC.

This chain links TRBV7-6 with TRBJ2-1; D is possibly TRBD1 (6 bases). The CDR3 is made up of 17 amino acids. The V end was cut by 5 bases, the J end by 0 bases, with 17 bases between. The germline CDR1 and CDR2 sequences are SGHVS and FNYEAQ. CDR3 amino acids: CASSPTGSPLSYNEQFF. DNA for the CDR3: TGTGCCAGCAGCCCTACAGGGAGCCCCCTCTCCTACAATGAGCAGTTCTTC.

The rearrangement uses TRBV14 and TRBJ1-2, with a tentative D call TRBD1 (5 bases). This CDR3 comprises 14 residues. With 1 base removed from V and 4 bases from J, the gap between germline ends came to 10 bases. Germline V gene lookup returns CDR1 SGHDN and CDR2 FVKESK. CDR3 region: CASSQVQGPYGYTF. Here the CDR3 DNA reads TGTGCCAGCAGCCAAGTTCAGGGCCCCTATGGCTACACCTTC.

CDR3 DNA sequence: TGTGCCAGCAGCTTAGCGGGACTACCATCGGGCGAGCAGTACTTC. As protein: CASSLAGLPSGEQYF. The chain employs TRBV7-9 and TRBJ2-7; 7 positions match TRBD2. Trimming at V came to 0 bases and at J to 6 bases, leaving 8 bases not matched to a gene. Per germline, CDR1 SEHNR and CDR2 FQNEAQ (reference sequence). The CDR3 contains 15 residues.

The rearrangement joins TRBV2 to TRBJ2-1; 8 bases agree with TRBD2. V shed 6 bases and J 7 bases; nucleotides not matched to a gene: 11. This CDR3 is built from 15 residues. Germline CDR1 reads SNHLY; CDR2 reads FYNNEI. The CDR3 nucleotides read TGTGCCAGCAGCCGGGGGGGCGGGGGGTCAAATGAGCAGTTCTTC. This encodes CASSRGGGGSNEQFF.

This clonotype showed up just a few times. The chain employs TRBV5-6 and TRBJ1-1; 10 bases match TRBD1. The CDR3 totals 16 residues. J was trimmed by 1 base and V by 0 bases; bases with no gene match: 3. Germline V lookup: CDR1 SGHDT, CDR2 YYEEEE. CDR3 DNA: TGTGCCAGCAGCTTGGCCGGGACAGGGGAGAACACTGAAGCTTTCTTT. As protein: CASSLAGTGENTEAFF.

This clonotype was counted only a few times. Written as DNA, the CDR3 is TGTGCCAGCAGCAGCTCCGTACAGGGTTTTAAGGATCAGCCCCAGCATTTT. Translation: CASSSSVQGFKDQPQHF. J is TRBJ1-5 and V is TRBV12-3 or TRBV12-4; a weak D match, TRBD1 (6 bases). V lost 6 bases and J 5 bases, leaving 23 bases between the germline ends. The CDR3 is made up of 17 amino acids.

This sequence joins TRBV4-1 and TRBJ2-1; no clear D. Trimming removed 3 bases from V and 15 bases from J, with 24 bases in between. Germline V gene sequence: CDR1 MGHRA, CDR2 YSYEKL. This CDR3 is 15 amino acids long. The CDR3 here is CASSQDAVSGRVRFF. The DNA of the CDR3 is TGCGCCAGCAGCCAGGATGCGGTCTCAGGCCGGGTTCGGTTCTTC.